This T cell receptor (beta chain) was identified in a study of shared clonotypes between healthy human individuals. CDR1 and CDR2 (germline): LGHNA, YNFKEQ. V lost 4 bases and J 2 bases, leaving 7 bases between the germline ends. CDR3 length: 13 residues. The repertoire was sequenced with immunoSEQ multiplex PCR; TCRdb's copy has only in-frame clones and lacks some. The sample consists of fewer than 600,000 clones, less than 85% of them appearing once. In this sample, this clone turned up many times. What was sequenced was PBMCs. The chain recombines TRBV4-2 with TRBJ2-3; D gene uncertain. The TCR was taken from a woman aged 35 to 49 in good health. Some clones in this sample may be carry-over from other donors' samples. CDR3 DNA: TGTGCCAGCAGCCTAAGATCCACAGATACGCAGTATTTT. Protein sequence: CASSLRSTDTQYF.